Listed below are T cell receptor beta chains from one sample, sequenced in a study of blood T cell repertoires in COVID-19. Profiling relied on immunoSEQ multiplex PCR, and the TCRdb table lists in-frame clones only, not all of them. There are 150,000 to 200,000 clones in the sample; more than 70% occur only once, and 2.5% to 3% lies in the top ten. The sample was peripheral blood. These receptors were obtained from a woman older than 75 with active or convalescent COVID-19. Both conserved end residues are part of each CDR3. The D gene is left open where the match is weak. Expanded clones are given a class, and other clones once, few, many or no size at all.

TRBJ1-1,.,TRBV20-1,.,TGCAGTGCTAGTTTTCTTGGGGGCGCGCGGACTGAAGCTTTCTTT,CSASFLGGARTEAFF
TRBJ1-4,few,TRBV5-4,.,TGTGCCAGCAGCCCGGGACTCTCCGCAACTAATGAAAAACTGTTTTTT,CASSPGLSATNEKLFF
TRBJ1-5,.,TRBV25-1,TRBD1,TGTGCCAGCTCCAGGGGGCAAGGTCAGCCCCAGCATTTT,CASSRGQGQPQHF
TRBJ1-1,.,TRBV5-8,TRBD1,TGTGCCAGCAGCACCGGACAGGGGACGTATAGCACTGAAGCTTTCTTT,CASSTGQGTYSTEAFF
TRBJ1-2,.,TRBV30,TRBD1,TGTGCCTGGAGTGTGACGTCCGGGACAGAGAGCTACACCTTC,CAWSVTSGTESYTF
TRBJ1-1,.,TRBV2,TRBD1,TGTGCCAGCAACACACAGGGGGGCAACACTGAAGCTTTCTTT,CASNTQGGNTEAFF
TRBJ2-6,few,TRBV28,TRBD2,TGTGCCAGCAGTTTCCGACTAGCGGGGGGCCTAGCTGGGGCCAACGTCCTGACTTTC,CASSFRLAGGLAGANVLTF
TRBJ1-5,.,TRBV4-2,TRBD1,TGTGCCAGCAGCCAAGATCCGGGACAGGGAAGTCAGCCCCAGCATTTT,CASSQDPGQGSQPQHF
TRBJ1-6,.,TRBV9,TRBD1,TGTGCCAGCAGCGCTCAATTGACAGGGGCCGCCTATAATTCACCCCTCCACTTT,CASSAQLTGAAYNSPLHF
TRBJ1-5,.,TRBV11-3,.,TGTGCCAGCAGCCCCGGACAGTGGGATCAGCCCCAGCATTTT,CASSPGQWDQPQHF
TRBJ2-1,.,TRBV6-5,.,TGTGCCAGCTGCCGGAGTTACGGGGACAATGAGCAGTTCTTC,CASCRSYGDNEQFF
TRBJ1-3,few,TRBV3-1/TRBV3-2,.,TGTGCCAGCAGCCAAGTATCCGGAAACACCATATATTTT,CASSQVSGNTIYF
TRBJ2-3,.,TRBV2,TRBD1,TGTGCCAGCAAGGGACAGGGGGTTGGCACAGATACGCAGTATTTT,CASKGQGVGTDTQYF
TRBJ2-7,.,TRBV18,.,TGTGCCAGCTCACCGGGACGGACAGCTTACGAGCAGTACTTC,CASSPGRTAYEQYF
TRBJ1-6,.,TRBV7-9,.,TGTGCCAGCAGTTCCCCGAGCTCCTATAATTCACCCCTCCACTTT,CASSSPSSYNSPLHF
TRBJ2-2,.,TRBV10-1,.,TGCGCCAGCAGTGCTGACAGGCTAAACACCGGGGAGCTGTTTTTT,CASSADRLNTGELFF
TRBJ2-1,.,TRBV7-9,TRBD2,TGTGCCAGCAGTTCGACTAGCGGGGGGGACTATGAGCAGTTCTTC,CASSSTSGGDYEQFF
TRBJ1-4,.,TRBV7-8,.,TGTGCCAGCCGCTCTCAACCGGGACAAGGGAATGAAAAACTGTTTTTT,CASRSQPGQGNEKLFF
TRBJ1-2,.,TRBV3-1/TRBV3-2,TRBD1,TGTGCCAGCAGCCAAGGGACAGGGCATGGCTACACCTTC,CASSQGTGHGYTF
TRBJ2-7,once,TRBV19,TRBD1,TGTGCCAGTAGCGGGTCGACAGGGACCGAGCAGTACTTC,CASSGSTGTEQYF
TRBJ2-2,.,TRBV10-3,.,TGTGCCATCGGGGACACAAGCACCGGGGAGCTGTTTTTT,CAIGDTSTGELFF
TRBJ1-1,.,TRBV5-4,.,TGTGCCAGCAGCGGGGGGGATAAGGGCGCGAGGAACACTGAAGCTTTCTTT,CASSGGDKGARNTEAFF
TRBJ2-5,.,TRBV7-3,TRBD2,TGTGCCAGCAGCCCCCAACCAGCGGGGGTGGGGGAGACCCAGTACTTC,CASSPQPAGVGETQYF
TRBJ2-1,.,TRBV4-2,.,TGTGCCAGCAGCCAAGATCAGGTCGTATACAATGAGCAGTTCTTC,CASSQDQVVYNEQFF
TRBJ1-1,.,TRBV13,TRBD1,TGTGCCAGCAGCCCTAGTAGCGGGGACAGAGTCACTGAAGCTTTCTTT,CASSPSSGDRVTEAFF
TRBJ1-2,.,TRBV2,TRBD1,TGTGCCAGCAGGACAGGGAACTATGGCTACACCTTC,CASRTGNYGYTF
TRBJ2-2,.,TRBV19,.,TGTGCCAGTAGTATAAAGCGAGGCGGGGAGCTGTTTTTT,CASSIKRGGELFF
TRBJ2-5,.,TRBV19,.,TGTGCCAGTAGTAAACCCCCGGGACTCCGATACCAAGAGACCCAGTACTTC,CASSKPPGLRYQETQYF
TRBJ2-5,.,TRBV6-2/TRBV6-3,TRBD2,TGTGCCAGCAGTTCTTGGACTAGCGGGAAAGAGACCCAGTACTTC,CASSSWTSGKETQYF
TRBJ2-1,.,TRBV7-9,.,TGTGCCAGCAGCCCCTTTATCGGGTCCCAAAATGAGCAGTTCTTC,CASSPFIGSQNEQFF
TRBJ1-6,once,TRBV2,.,TGTGCCAGCAGGCTCCAACAGGGATGGAGATCACCCCTCCACTTT,CASRLQQGWRSPLHF
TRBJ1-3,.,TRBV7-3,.,TGTGCCTGCCGCAAGGGGGACTCTGGAAACACCATATATTTT,CACRKGDSGNTIYF
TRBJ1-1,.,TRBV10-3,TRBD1,TGTGCCATCAGTGAGGGGGCAGGGGGGATAACGAACACTGAAGCTTTCTTT,CAISEGAGGITNTEAFF
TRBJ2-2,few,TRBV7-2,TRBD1,TGTGCCAGCAGCGTGGACAGGGGAACCGGGGAGCTGTTTTTT,CASSVDRGTGELFF
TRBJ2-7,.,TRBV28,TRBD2,TGTGCCAGCAGTTTAATAGCGGGGTCCTACGAGCAGTACTTC,CASSLIAGSYEQYF
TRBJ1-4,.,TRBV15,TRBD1,TGTGCCACCCGTCCGGGACAGACGAATGAAAAACTGTTTTTT,CATRPGQTNEKLFF
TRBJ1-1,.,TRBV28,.,TGTGCCAGCAGCGACCAATCCCCGACTGGGAACACTGAAGCTTTCTTT,CASSDQSPTGNTEAFF
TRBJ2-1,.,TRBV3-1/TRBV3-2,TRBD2,TGTGCCAGCAGCCTAGCGGGGGGGCGCAATGAGCAGTTCTTC,CASSLAGGRNEQFF
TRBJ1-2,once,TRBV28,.,TGTGCCAGCAGTTTAAGGCCCCCACTATATGGCTACACCTTC,CASSLRPPLYGYTF
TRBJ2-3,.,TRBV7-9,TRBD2,TGTGCCAGCAGTGGGACTATTAGCACAGATACGCAGTATTTT,CASSGTISTDTQYF